What follows are 20 T cell receptor beta chains derived from one specimen sequenced in a study of blood T cell repertoires in COVID-19. Libraries were prepared by immunoSEQ multiplex PCR; TCRdb keeps only in-frame clonotypes and omits some of them. This sample yields more than 15,000 clones, of which about 90% are seen a single time; approximately 5.2% belongs to the top ten. Sequencing used peripheral blood. These TCRs come from a human donor in a cohort sampled during active COVID-19.

This clone was recorded once. The chain uses TRBV5-1 and TRBJ2-5; TRBD1 is a possible D gene (7 bases). V gave up 0 bases and J gave up 4 bases, with 13 bases separating them. In germline, CDR1 is SGHRS, CDR2 YFSETQ. The CDR3 is 15 amino acids. In DNA form, the CDR3 reads TGCGCCAGCAGCTTGGTGCGGGACAGTCCAGAGACCCAGTACTTC. It encodes CASSLVRDSPETQYF.

This chain links TRBV15 with TRBJ2-1; the D gene is possibly TRBD2 (6 bases). Deletions cut 1 base from V and 5 bases from J, with 6 bases between. CDR3 length: 13 amino acids. Germline lookup yields CDR1 LNHNV and CDR2 YYDKDF (reference sequence). CDR3 DNA: TGTGCCACCAGCAGAGGGAGGGACAATGAGCAGTTCTTC. Amino acids: CATSRGRDNEQFF.

The chain joins TRBV5-6 to TRBJ2-7; 7 nucleotides align to TRBD2. Losses at the gene ends were 5 bases for V and 0 bases for J; bases not matched to a gene: 8. This CDR3 spans 15 amino acids. Germline CDR1 is SGHDT and CDR2 is YYEEEE. The CDR3, as DNA: TGTGCCAGCAGTTCGGTCGGGGAGGGCTCCTACGAGCAGTACTTC. As protein: CASSSVGEGSYEQYF.

The chain joins TRBV4-1 to TRBJ2-1; TRBD2 matches at 12 bases. The CDR3 loop spans 15 amino acids. Germline CDR1 is MGHRA and CDR2 is YSYEKL. Germline trimming cut 2 bases from V and 10 bases from J; bases unmatched to any gene: 6. The CDR3 region is CASSQRLAGVLEQFF. The DNA of the CDR3 is TGCGCCAGCAGCCAACGACTAGCGGGAGTACTGGAGCAGTTCTTC.

V is TRBV11-1 and J is TRBJ2-1; D might be TRBD1 (6 bases). V dropped 5 bases and J dropped 7 bases, with 12 bases sitting between them. From germline, CDR1 is SGHAT and CDR2 FQDESV (reference sequence). The length of the CDR3 is 13 residues. The CDR3 loop is CASSIRGRNEQFF. The CDR3 nucleotides are TGTGCCAGCAGCATCAGGGGTAGGAATGAGCAGTTCTTC. The variable domain in full, completed from reference TRBV11-1 and TRBJ2-1, reads EAEVAQSPRYKITEKSQAVAFWCDPISGHATLYWYRQILGQGPELLVQFQDESVVDDSQLPKDRFSAERLKGVDSTLKIQPAELGDSAMYLCASSIRGRNEQFFGPGTRLTVL.

This chain links TRBV5-1 with TRBJ1-1, with TRBD1 as a possible D gene (5 bases). From germline, CDR1 is SGHRS and CDR2 YFSETQ. V was clipped by 4 bases and J by 0 bases, with 10 bases between them. CDR3 length equals 14 residues. In DNA form, the CDR3 reads TGCGCCAGCAGCCCGGACATCCTGAACACTGAAGCTTTCTTT. The encoded protein is CASSPDILNTEAFF.

The V gene is TRBV5-1, the J gene TRBJ2-7, with a tentative D call TRBD1 (6 bases). This CDR3 comprises 14 residues. Germline V gives CDR1 SGHRS, CDR2 YFSETQ. V lost 1 base, J lost 5 bases, and 13 bases lay in between. Written as DNA, the CDR3 is TGCGCCAGCAGCTTGTCAGGGGCGATGAACGAGCAGTACTTC. Its translation is CASSLSGAMNEQYF.

The CDR3 DNA reads as TGTGCCAGCAGCAACAGGGGTGCTGTTGGCTACACCTTC. This encodes CASSNRGAVGYTF. The chain joins TRBV9 to TRBJ1-2; 7 nucleotides agree with TRBD1. The CDR3 is made up of 13 amino acids. Germline V gives CDR1 SGDLS, CDR2 YYNGEE. The V and J ends lost 4 bases and 7 bases, in that order; junction bases with no gene match: 7.

This chain uses TRBV24-1 with TRBJ1-1; D might be TRBD1 (5 bases). With 1 base removed from V and 9 bases from J, the gap between germline ends came to 11 bases. The germline V gene encodes CDR1 KGHDR and CDR2 SFDVKD. This CDR3 is 13 amino acids long. Written as DNA, the CDR3 is TGTGCCACCAGTGATTTTAGCGGGGGTAAAGCTTTCTTT. Amino acid sequence: CATSDFSGGKAFF.

CDR3: CASSLQGPTLYGYTF. CDR3 nucleotide sequence: TGTGCCAGTAGCCTACAGGGGCCCACACTCTATGGCTACACCTTC. The chain is built from TRBV19 and TRBJ1-2; 7 bases are shared with TRBD1. The CDR3 spans 15 residues. The J segment lost 4 bases and the V segment lost 6 bases, leaving 11 bases of the junction unmatched. Germline V gene data show CDR1 as LNHDA and CDR2 as SQIVND (reference sequence).

This clone has a handful of counts. The chain recombines TRBV19 with TRBJ2-2, with 7 bases aligning to TRBD1. Germline CDR1 reads LNHDA; CDR2 reads SQIVND (reference sequence). The CDR3 is 15 residues long. The J segment lost 4 bases and the V segment lost 3 bases, leaving 5 bases of the junction unmatched. CDR3 sequence reads: CASSIVGTVTGELFF. CDR3 nucleotide sequence: TGTGCCAGTAGTATCGTCGGGACAGTCACCGGGGAGCTGTTTTTT.

This chain connects TRBV5-5 to TRBJ1-2; 9 positions match TRBD1. Germline assignment: CDR1 SGHKS and CDR2 YYEKEE (reference sequence). This CDR3 region has 13 residues. Germline trimming cut 4 bases from V and 8 bases from J; bases unmatched to any gene: 6. The CDR3 sequence is CASSVTGGSGYTF. In nucleotides, the CDR3 is TGTGCCAGCAGCGTCACAGGGGGCAGCGGCTACACCTTC.

The J gene is TRBJ1-5, the V gene TRBV10-3; 9 positions agree with TRBD1. The CDR3 runs to 16 residues. The ends lost 2 bases at V and 0 bases at J; junction bases unmatched: 2. Germline V CDR1 and CDR2: ENHRY, SYGVKD. The CDR3 DNA reads as TGTGCCATCAGTGAGGGGGACAGGGTTAGCAATCAGCCCCAGCATTTT. It codes for CAISEGDRVSNQPQHF.

V and J are TRBV30 and TRBJ1-2, with 7 positions matching TRBD1. The ends lost 4 bases at V and 4 bases at J; junction bases unmatched: 6. The length of the CDR3 is 13 residues. Germline V gene lookup returns CDR1 GTSNPN and CDR2 SVGIG (reference sequence). This CDR3 reads CAWTGGGTYGYTF. The CDR3 coding sequence is TGTGCCTGGACGGGAGGGGGCACCTATGGCTACACCTTC. Full variable domain (outside the CDR3, taken from reference TRBV30 and TRBJ1-2): SQTIHQWPATLVQPVGSPLSLECTVEGTSNPNLYWYRQAAGRGLQLLFYSVGIGQISSEVPQNLSASRPQDRQFILSSKKLLLSDSGFYLCAWTGGGTYGYTFGSGTRLTVV.

V usage is TRBV19 and J usage is TRBJ2-3; D is uncertain. Germline CDR1 is LNHDA and CDR2 is SQIVND (reference sequence). CDR3 length: 11 residues. The V and J ends lost 8 bases and 8 bases respectively, with 11 bases between them. The CDR3 nucleotides are TGTGCCAGTTCCTTCCTAGGTACGCAGTATTTT. Translation: CASSFLGTQYF.

The V gene is TRBV19, the J gene TRBJ2-3, with 8 bases aligning to TRBD2. CDR3 length: 15 residues. Germline V CDR1 and CDR2: LNHDA, SQIVND (reference sequence). J gave up 4 bases and V 6 bases, and 9 bases lay outside the gene matches. CDR3 amino acids: CASRTSGSFPDTQYF. The CDR3 DNA follows: TGTGCCAGTAGGACAAGCGGGAGCTTCCCAGATACGCAGTATTTT. Combining the CDR3 with reference TRBV19 and TRBJ2-3 gives the whole variable domain DGGITQSPKYLFRKEGQNVTLSCEQNLNHDAMYWYRQDPGQGLRLIYYSQIVNDFQKGDIAEGYSVSREKKESFPLTVTSAQKNPTAFYLCASRTSGSFPDTQYFGPGTRLTVL.

This rearrangement joins TRBV27 to TRBJ2-1; D is uncertain. V was shortened by 6 bases and J by 0 bases, with 12 bases between the two germline ends. Germline V lookup: CDR1 MNHEY, CDR2 SMNVEV (reference sequence). This CDR3 spans 15 amino acids. The CDR3 loop reads CASSPIESSYNEQFF. The CDR3, as DNA: TGTGCCAGCAGCCCGATAGAAAGCTCCTACAATGAGCAGTTCTTC.

On this clone: One end of the junction fails to match germline, which may point to a read error. The chain combines TRBV28 with TRBJ1-5, with D unclear. CDR1 and CDR2 from the germline V gene are MDHEN and SYDVKM. The CDR3 totals 13 residues. CDR3 amino acids: CASTLTRGLPRHF. CDR3 sequence (DNA): TGTGCCAGCACCCTAACCCGTGGGCTCCCCCGGCATTTT. The full variable domain, its missing parts supplied by reference TRBV28 and TRBJ1-5, is DVKVTQSSRYLVKRTGEKVFLECVQDMDHENMFWYRQDPGLGLRLIYFSYDVKMKEKGDIPEGYSVSREKKERFSLILESASTNQTSMYLCASTLTRGLPRHFGDGTRLSIL.

The chain joins TRBV28 to TRBJ1-1; 9 bases are shared with TRBD1. CDR3 length: 17 residues. The V segment lost 8 bases and the J segment 1 base; nucleotides outside the gene matches: 14. Germline CDR1 MDHEN, CDR2 SYDVKM. CDR3 residues: CASGQGQGTGPNTEAFF. The CDR3 DNA reads as TGTGCCAGCGGCCAAGGACAGGGGACGGGTCCGAACACTGAAGCTTTCTTT.

The gene calls are TRBV18 and TRBJ2-5, with 8 bases that match TRBD1. Germline trimming cut 8 bases from V and 4 bases from J; bases unmatched to any gene: 6. The CDR3 sequence is 13 residues long. Germline V gene sequence: CDR1 KGHSH, CDR2 LQKENI. In DNA, the CDR3 is TGTGCCAGCGCTCCAGGGGGCGGAGAGACCCAGTACTTC. This sequence encodes CASAPGGGETQYF.